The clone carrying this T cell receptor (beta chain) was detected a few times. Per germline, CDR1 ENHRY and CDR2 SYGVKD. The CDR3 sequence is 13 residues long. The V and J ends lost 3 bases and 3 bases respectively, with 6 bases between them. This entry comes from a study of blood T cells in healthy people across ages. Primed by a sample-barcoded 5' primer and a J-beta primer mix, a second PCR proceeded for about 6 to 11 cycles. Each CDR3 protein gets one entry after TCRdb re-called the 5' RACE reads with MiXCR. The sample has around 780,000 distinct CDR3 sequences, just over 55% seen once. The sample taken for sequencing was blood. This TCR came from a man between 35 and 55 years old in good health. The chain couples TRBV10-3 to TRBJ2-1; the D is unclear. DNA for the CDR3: TGTGCCATCAGTGATAACAGCTACAATGAGCAGTTCTTC. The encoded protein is CAISDNSYNEQFF.